Each of the 14 T cell receptor beta chains below was sequenced from the same sample in a study of shared clonotypes between healthy human individuals. Produced via immunoSEQ multiplex PCR; TCRdb's table is partial and in-frame only. Of 2 million to 3 million clones detected, 93% appear once; the ten largest clones hold about 0.38%. The specimen was naive CD4+ T cells from PBMCs. Subset specified: CD45RA+ positively selected. These TCRs come from a man aged 18 to 30 in good health. Some clones in this sample may be carry-over from other donors' samples.

This chain uses TRBV28 with TRBJ1-3; D might be TRBD1 (5 bases). The V and J ends lost 7 bases and 2 bases respectively, with 12 bases between them. The CDR3 is 14 residues long. Germline V lookup: CDR1 MDHEN, CDR2 SYDVKM. CDR3 amino acids: CASTTPGAGNTIYF. CDR3 nucleotides: TGTGCCAGCACCACCCCGGGGGCTGGAAACACCATATATTTT.

The V gene is TRBV5-6, the J gene TRBJ1-2; 8 positions match TRBD1. The junction had 9 bases not matched to a gene; V was cut back by 0 bases and J by 8 bases. The CDR3 has 15 residues. CDR1 and CDR2 (germline): SGHDT, YYEEEE. The CDR3, as DNA: TGTGCCAGCAGCTTGGCAGGCGGACAGGGTTGGGGCTACACCTTC. The encoded protein is CASSLAGGQGWGYTF.

The genes are TRBV11-1 and TRBJ2-7; a weak D match, TRBD2 (5 bases). Germline-derived CDR1 and CDR2 are SGHAT and FQDESV (reference sequence). The CDR3 contains 13 residues. V lost 5 bases, J lost 4 bases, and 12 bases lay in between. The CDR3 bases are TGTGCCAGCAGCCCGGGGTTGGATTACGAGCAGTACTTC. It specifies CASSPGLDYEQYF. The whole variable domain, filled in from reference TRBV11-1 and TRBJ2-7, reads EAEVAQSPRYKITEKSQAVAFWCDPISGHATLYWYRQILGQGPELLVQFQDESVVDDSQLPKDRFSAERLKGVDSTLKIQPAELGDSAMYLCASSPGLDYEQYFGPGTRLTVT.

The chain couples TRBV4-1 to TRBJ1-5, with D possibly matching TRBD1 (6 bases). The germline CDR1 and CDR2 sequences are MGHRA and YSYEKL. V shed 3 bases and J shed 6 bases, with 21 bases lying between them. CDR3 length: 17 residues. Written as DNA, the CDR3 is TGCGCCAGCAGCCAGAGCCGTCGGGGGGCGCAAAGTCAGCCCCAGCATTTT. This sequence encodes CASSQSRRGAQSQPQHF.

This clone occurred once. The chain links TRBV7-2 to TRBJ2-2, with D perhaps TRBD1 (5 bases). The CDR3 loop spans 14 amino acids. Germline V gene data show CDR1 as SGHTA and CDR2 as FQGNSA. The germline V and J ends were trimmed by 3 bases and 4 bases, with 9 bases remaining between them. This CDR3 reads CASSFSQGTGELFF. In nucleotides, the CDR3 is TGTGCCAGCAGCTTTAGTCAGGGCACCGGGGAGCTGTTTTTT. Full variable domain (missing parts from reference TRBV7-2 and TRBJ2-2): GAGVSQSPSNKVTEKGKDVELRCDPISGHTALYWYRQSLGQGLEFLIYFQGNSAPDKSGLPSDRFSAERTGGSVSTLTIQRTQQEDSAVYLCASSFSQGTGELFFGEGSRLTVL.

As concerns this clone: The sample holds other DNA sequences that translate to the same CDR3. The J gene is TRBJ1-3, the V gene TRBV5-1; D not certain. The CDR3 is 14 amino acids. CDR1 is SGHRS, CDR2 YFSETQ, per germline. Trimming took 1 base from V and 0 from J, leaving 5 bases between them. DNA for the CDR3: TGCGCCAGCAGCTTGACAGACTCTGGAAACACCATATATTTT. It encodes CASSLTDSGNTIYF.

This chain links TRBV9 with TRBJ1-1; 9 positions agree with TRBD1. The germline V gene has CDR1 SGDLS and CDR2 YYNGEE. J was trimmed by 4 bases and V by 0 bases; bases with no gene match: 4. This CDR3 contains 15 residues. The CDR3 DNA is TGTGCCAGCAGCGTAGCCCCGACAGGGGGCACTGAAGCTTTCTTT. Translation gives CASSVAPTGGTEAFF.

The gene calls are TRBV5-1 and TRBJ2-3; no clear D gene. Trimming cost V 0 bases and J 0 bases, with 14 bases left between them. The CDR3 has 17 residues. From germline, CDR1 is SGHRS and CDR2 YFSETQ. DNA of the CDR3: TGCGCCAGCAGCTTGGCCGCACCTACCACTAGCACAGATACGCAGTATTTT. Its protein is CASSLAAPTTSTDTQYF. The variable domain in full, with the rest retrieved from reference TRBV5-1 and TRBJ2-3, is KAGVTQTPRYLIKTRGQQVTLSCSPISGHRSVSWYQQTPGQGLQFLFEYFSETQRNKGNFPGRFSGRQFSNSRSEMNVSTLELGDSALYLCASSLAAPTTSTDTQYFGPGTRLTVL.

CDR3 residues: CASSEDRAWKQYF. CDR3 bases: TGTGCCAGCAGTGAAGACAGGGCCTGGAAGCAGTACTTC. The V call is TRBV2, the J call TRBJ2-7, with D possibly matching TRBD1 (6 bases). The germline V gene encodes CDR1 SNHLY and CDR2 FYNNEI. V gave up 1 base and J gave up 8 bases, with 12 bases separating them. The CDR3 is 13 amino acids.

This clone has just a few counts. The chain uses TRBV6-1 and TRBJ1-2; tentative D call: TRBD1 (6 bases). The CDR3 totals 13 residues. Germline V lookup: CDR1 MNHNS, CDR2 SASEGT. V gave up 2 bases and J gave up 4 bases, with 8 bases separating them. CDR3 in DNA: TGTGCCAGCAGTGAAAGGGGGGGCTATGGCTACACCTTC. This translates into CASSERGGYGYTF.

V gene TRBV11-2 combines with J gene TRBJ2-7; TRBD1 matches 7 bases. CDR1 is SGHAT, CDR2 FQNNGV, per germline. The ends lost 4 bases at V and 5 bases at J; junction bases unmatched: 11. This CDR3 contains 15 residues. CDR3 sequence reads: CASSSRQGRGDEQYF. DNA for the CDR3: TGTGCCAGCAGCTCGCGACAGGGTAGAGGGGACGAGCAGTACTTC.

V usage is TRBV5-4 and J usage is TRBJ2-4; D could derive from TRBD1 or TRBD2 (6 bases each). The CDR3 extends over 11 amino acids. Germline V gene sequence: CDR1 SGHNT, CDR2 YYREEE (reference sequence). V lost 9 bases, J lost 8 bases, and 12 bases lay in between. This chain's CDR3 is CAIRRGDIQYF. The DNA for the CDR3 is TGTGCCATCCGGAGGGGGGACATTCAGTACTTC.

The chain links TRBV5-1 to TRBJ2-7, with D unclear. The CDR3 runs 14 residues. V was trimmed by 1 base and J by 4 bases, leaving 12 bases between them. Germline lookup yields CDR1 SGHRS and CDR2 YFSETQ. The chain's CDR3 is CASSLSRGNYEQYF. The CDR3 DNA reads as TGCGCCAGCAGCTTGTCAAGAGGTAATTACGAGCAGTACTTC.

The rearrangement links TRBV7-2 to TRBJ1-2, with TRBD1 matching over 9 bases. CDR3 length: 14 amino acids. Germline V gene data show CDR1 as SGHTA and CDR2 as FQGNSA. Losses at the gene ends were 5 bases for V and 6 bases for J; bases not matched to a gene: 7. CDR3 loop: CASSRTGEKDGYTF. The CDR3 coding sequence is TGTGCCAGCAGCCGGACAGGGGAAAAGGATGGCTACACCTTC.